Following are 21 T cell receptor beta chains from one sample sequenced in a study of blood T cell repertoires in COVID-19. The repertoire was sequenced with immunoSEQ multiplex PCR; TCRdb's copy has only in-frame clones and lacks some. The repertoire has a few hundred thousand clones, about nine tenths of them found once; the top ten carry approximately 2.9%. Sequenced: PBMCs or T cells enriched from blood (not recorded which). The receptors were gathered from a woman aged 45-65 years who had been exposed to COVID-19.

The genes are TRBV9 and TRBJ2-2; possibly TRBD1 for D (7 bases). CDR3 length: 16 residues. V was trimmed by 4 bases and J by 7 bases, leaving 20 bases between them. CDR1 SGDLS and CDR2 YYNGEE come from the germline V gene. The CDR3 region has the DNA TGTGCCAGCAGCCCCCGGGCGAGGGGGCGGGACGGGGAGCTGTTTTTT. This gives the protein CASSPRARGRDGELFF.

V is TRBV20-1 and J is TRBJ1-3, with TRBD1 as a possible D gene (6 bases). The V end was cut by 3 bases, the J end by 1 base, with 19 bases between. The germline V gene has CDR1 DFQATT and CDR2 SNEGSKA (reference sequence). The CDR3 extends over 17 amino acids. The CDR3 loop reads CSASRGARQLSGNTIYF. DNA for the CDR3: TGCAGTGCTAGTCGGGGGGCCCGACAGCTATCTGGAAACACCATATATTTT.

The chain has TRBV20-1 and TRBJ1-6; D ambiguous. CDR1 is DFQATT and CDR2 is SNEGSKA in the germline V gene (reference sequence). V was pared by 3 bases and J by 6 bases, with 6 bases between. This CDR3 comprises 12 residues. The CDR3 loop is CSASLANSPLHF. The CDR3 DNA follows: TGCAGTGCTAGTTTGGCTAATTCACCCCTCCACTTT.

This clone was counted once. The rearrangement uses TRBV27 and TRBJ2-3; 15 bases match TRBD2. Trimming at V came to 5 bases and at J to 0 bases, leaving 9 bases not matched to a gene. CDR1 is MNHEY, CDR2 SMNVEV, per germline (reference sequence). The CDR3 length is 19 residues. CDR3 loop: CASSPWTSGGGNSTDTQYF. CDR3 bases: TGTGCCAGCAGTCCCTGGACTAGCGGGGGGGGGAACAGCACAGATACGCAGTATTTT.

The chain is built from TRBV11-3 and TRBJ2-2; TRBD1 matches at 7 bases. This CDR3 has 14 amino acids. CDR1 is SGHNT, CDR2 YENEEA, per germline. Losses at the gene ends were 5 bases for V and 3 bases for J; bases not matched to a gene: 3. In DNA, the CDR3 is TGTGCCAGCAGCCAAACAGGGGACACCGGGGAGCTGTTTTTT. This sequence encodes CASSQTGDTGELFF. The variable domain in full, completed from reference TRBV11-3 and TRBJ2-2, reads EAGVVQSPRYKIIEKKQPVAFWCNPISGHNTLYWYLQNLGQGPELLIRYENEEAVDDSQLPKDRFSAERLKGVDSTLKIQPAELGDSAVYLCASSQTGDTGELFFGEGSRLTVL.

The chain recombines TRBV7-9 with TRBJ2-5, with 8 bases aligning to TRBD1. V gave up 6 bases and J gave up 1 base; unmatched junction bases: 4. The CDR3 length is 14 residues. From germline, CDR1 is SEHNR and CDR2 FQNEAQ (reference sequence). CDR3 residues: CASRKQGVQETQYF. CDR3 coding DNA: TGTGCCAGCAGAAAACAGGGGGTCCAAGAGACCCAGTACTTC.

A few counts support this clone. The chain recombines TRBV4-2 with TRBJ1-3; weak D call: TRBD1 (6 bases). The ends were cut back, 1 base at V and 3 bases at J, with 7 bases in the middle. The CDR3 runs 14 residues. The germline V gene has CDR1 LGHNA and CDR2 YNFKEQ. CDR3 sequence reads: CASSQADSGNTIYF. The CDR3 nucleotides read TGTGCCAGCAGCCAAGCGGACAGTGGAAACACCATATATTTT.

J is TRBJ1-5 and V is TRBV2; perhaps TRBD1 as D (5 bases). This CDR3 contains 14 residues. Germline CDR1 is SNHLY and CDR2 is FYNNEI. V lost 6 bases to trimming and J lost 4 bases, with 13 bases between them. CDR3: CASSRATVNQPQHF. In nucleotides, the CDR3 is TGTGCCAGCAGCAGGGCCACAGTTAATCAGCCCCAGCATTTT.

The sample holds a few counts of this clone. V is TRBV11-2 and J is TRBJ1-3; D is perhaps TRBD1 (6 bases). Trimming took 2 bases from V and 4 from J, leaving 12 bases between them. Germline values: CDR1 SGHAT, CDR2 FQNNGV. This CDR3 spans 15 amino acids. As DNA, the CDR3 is TGTGCCAGCAGCTTAAAGGGGGTTTTGGGAAACACCATATATTTT. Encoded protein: CASSLKGVLGNTIYF.

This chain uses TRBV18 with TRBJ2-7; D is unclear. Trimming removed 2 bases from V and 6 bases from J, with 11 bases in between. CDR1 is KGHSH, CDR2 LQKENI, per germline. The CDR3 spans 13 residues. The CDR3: CASSPDVGAEQYF. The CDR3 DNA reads TGTGCCAGCTCACCAGATGTAGGAGCCGAGCAGTACTTC.

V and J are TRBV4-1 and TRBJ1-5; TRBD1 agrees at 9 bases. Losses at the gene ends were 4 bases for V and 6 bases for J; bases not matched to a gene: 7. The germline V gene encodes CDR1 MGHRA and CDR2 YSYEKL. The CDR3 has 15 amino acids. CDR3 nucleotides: TGCGCCAGCAGCCTTAACAGGGGGCAGTTTCAGCCCCAGCATTTT. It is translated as CASSLNRGQFQPQHF.

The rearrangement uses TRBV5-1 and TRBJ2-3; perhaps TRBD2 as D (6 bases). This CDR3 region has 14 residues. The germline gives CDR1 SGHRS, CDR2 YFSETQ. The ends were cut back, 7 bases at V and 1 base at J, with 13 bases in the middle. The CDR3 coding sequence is TGCGCCAGCTCAACGGGGGTTGGCACAGATACGCAGTATTTT. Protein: CASSTGVGTDTQYF.

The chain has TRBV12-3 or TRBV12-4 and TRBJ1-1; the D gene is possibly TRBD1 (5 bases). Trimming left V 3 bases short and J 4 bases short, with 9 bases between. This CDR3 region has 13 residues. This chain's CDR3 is CASSLGGTTEAFF. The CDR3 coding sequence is TGTGCCAGCAGTTTGGGAGGGACCACTGAAGCTTTCTTT.

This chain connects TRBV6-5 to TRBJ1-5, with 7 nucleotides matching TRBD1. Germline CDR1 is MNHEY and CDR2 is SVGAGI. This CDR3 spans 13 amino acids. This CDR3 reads CVSGQLSNQPQHF. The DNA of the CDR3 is TGTGTCTCGGGACAGCTTAGCAATCAGCCCCAGCATTTT.

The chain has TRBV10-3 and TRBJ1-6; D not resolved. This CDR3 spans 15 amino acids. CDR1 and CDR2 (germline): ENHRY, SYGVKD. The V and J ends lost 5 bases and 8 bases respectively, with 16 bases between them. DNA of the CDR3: TGTGCCATCAGTCCCCGGGCAGGCGGGGATTCACCCCTCCACTTT. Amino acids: CAISPRAGGDSPLHF.

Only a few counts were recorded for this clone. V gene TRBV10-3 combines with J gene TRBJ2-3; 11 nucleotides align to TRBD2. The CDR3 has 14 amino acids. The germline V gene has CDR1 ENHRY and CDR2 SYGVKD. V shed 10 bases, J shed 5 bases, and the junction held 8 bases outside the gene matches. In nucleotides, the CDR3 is TGTGCCACCAAGACTAGCGGGGCCGTAGATACGCAGTATTTT. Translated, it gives CATKTSGAVDTQYF.

The CDR3 spells CASSLSHRGDSPLHF. In DNA, the CDR3 is TGTGCCAGCAGTTTATCCCACAGGGGTGATTCACCCCTCCACTTT. This chain joins TRBV27 and TRBJ1-6, with 7 positions matching TRBD1. The CDR3 totals 15 residues. The ends lost 0 bases at V and 8 bases at J; junction bases unmatched: 4. CDR1 is MNHEY and CDR2 is SMNVEV in the germline V gene (reference sequence).

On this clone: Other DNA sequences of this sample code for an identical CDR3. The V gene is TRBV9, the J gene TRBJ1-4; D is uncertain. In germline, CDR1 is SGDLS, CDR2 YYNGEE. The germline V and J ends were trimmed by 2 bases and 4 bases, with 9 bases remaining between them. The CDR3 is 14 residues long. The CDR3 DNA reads TGTGCCAGCAGCGTCGGACTGAGTAATGAAAAACTGTTTTTT. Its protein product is CASSVGLSNEKLFF.

In DNA form, the CDR3 reads TGCGCCAGCAGCTGGGGACTAGCGGGGAACAATGAGCAGTTCTTC. Amino acids: CASSWGLAGNNEQFF. The rearrangement links TRBV5-1 to TRBJ2-1, with 13 bases matching TRBD2. Losses at the gene ends were 3 bases for V and 5 bases for J; bases not matched to a gene: 2. CDR1 and CDR2 (germline): SGHRS, YFSETQ. The CDR3 covers 15 residues.

CDR3 coding DNA: TGTGCCAGCAATACTTATAATACGAACACCGGGGAGCTGTTTTTT. Translating it yields CASNTYNTNTGELFF. V is TRBV5-5 and J is TRBJ2-2; D gene ambiguous. V lost 6 bases and J lost 0, with 12 bases in between. CDR3 length equals 15 residues. The V gene's germline CDR1 is SGHKS and CDR2 YYEKEE (reference sequence). The variable domain in full, with the rest retrieved from reference TRBV5-5 and TRBJ2-2, is DAGVTQSPTHLIKTRGQQVTLRCSPISGHKSVSWYQQVLGQGPQFIFQYYEKEERGRGNFPDRFSARQFPNYSSELNVNALLLGDSALYLCASNTYNTNTGELFFGEGSRLTVL.

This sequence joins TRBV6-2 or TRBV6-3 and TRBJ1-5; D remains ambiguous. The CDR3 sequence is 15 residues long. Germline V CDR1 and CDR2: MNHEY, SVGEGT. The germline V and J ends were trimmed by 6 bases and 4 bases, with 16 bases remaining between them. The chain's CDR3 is CASSHAKSVNQPQHF. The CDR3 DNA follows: TGTGCCAGCAGCCACGCCAAGTCAGTGAATCAGCCCCAGCATTTT.